The T cell receptor (beta chain) described here comes from a study of T cell responses to AZD1222 COVID-19 vaccine. General study points: Only five or six individuals given AZD1222 were seropositive at baseline. Regions left unmutated in variants are reportedly the target of nearly half of spike-specific TCRs.

The assay was immunoSEQ multiplex PCR, and TCRdb's table has in-frame clones only and misses some. The repertoire holds 150,000 to 200,000 clones, with 75% to 90% as singletons. This CDR3 has 15 amino acids. The V gene's germline CDR1 is SGHTA and CDR2 FQGNSA. Germline trimming cut 1 base from V and 4 bases from J; bases unmatched to any gene: 3. Note on this clone: Its antigen is currently unknown.

The starting material was peripheral blood, obtained 28 days after the second dose of the MenACWY control vaccine. This receptor was taken from an adult who received the MenACWY meningococcal vaccine as a control. The chain has TRBV7-2 and TRBJ1-1, with 10 positions matching TRBD1. CDR3 sequence reads: CASSLEGQGSTEAFF. The CDR3 DNA reads as TGTGCCAGCAGCTTAGAGGGACAGGGGAGCACTGAAGCTTTCTTT.